This TCR beta chain was recorded in a study of siplizumab effects on memory and regulatory T cells. Study findings and constraints: The study found that siplizumab significantly reduced alloreactive sequences traceable to unstimulated CD4+ memory cells. Proliferating Tregs from siplizumab cultures lacked functional confirmation of suppression. Reactions containing siplizumab showed mappable alloreactive CD4+ clones averaging roughly 70% Treg-derived, versus roughly 25% in controls.

The study assayed some 100,000 TCR templates per sample. Using immunoSEQ multiplex PCR, the repertoire was profiled, and TCRdb retains in-frame clones only, with some absent. Of over 85,000 clones in the sample, roughly 92% are singletons; the top ten hold approximately 1.2%. Worth noting for this clone: Antigen specificity is unknown.

The CDR3 runs to 13 residues. Losses at the gene ends were 9 bases for V and 0 bases for J; bases not matched to a gene: 2. Germline V CDR1 and CDR2: SNHLY, FYNNEI. Sequenced material: CD4+ T cells sorted from blood. This receptor was identified in a human donor in good health. V and J are TRBV2 and TRBJ2-1; 7 bases align to TRBD2. CDR3 in DNA: TGTGCCAGTGGGAGGGCCTCCTACAATGAGCAGTTCTTC. It yields the protein CASGRASYNEQFF.